This TCR beta chain is from a study of T cells in Graves' hyperthyroidism and ophthalmopathy. This clonotype was seen many times. Its specificity is not known. Deletions cut 7 bases from V and 0 bases from J, with 20 bases between. The germline V gene has CDR1 MDHEN and CDR2 SYDVKM. This CDR3 has 17 amino acids. The study, taken as a whole, reports: Ophthalmopathy was told apart from stable hyperthyroidism by a 13 V-J model. Most clonotypes expanded in thyroid above 0.001 were likewise present in blood.

PBMCs came from around 9.7 ml fresh peripheral blood. Using RNA transcripts as the source, TCR beta CDR3 regions were amplified. The HTBI primer set drove a first-round RT-PCR of the TCR CDR3. TCRdb redid the calling of the multiplex PCR reads with MiXCR, one entry per CDR3 protein. This sample has about 560,000 distinct CDR3 sequences, with roughly a sixth found just once. This TCR was recovered from a woman between 18 and 29 years old with Graves' hyperthyroidism. The chain links TRBV28 to TRBJ2-3; TRBD2 is a possible D gene (6 bases). The sequenced sample was blood. DNA of the CDR3: TGTGCCAGCACTAACCCTCCGTGGCGGGATAGCACAGATACGCAGTATTTT. Protein product: CASTNPPWRDSTDTQYF.